This TCR beta chain was captured by sequencing in a study of OX40 agonist ivuxolimab in advanced cancers. Regarding the study as a whole: Both blood CD4+ and CD8+ T cells showed clonal growth by week 6 at 0.1 to 3.0 mg/kg.

In the case of this clone: Its antigen is unknown.

Germline loops: CDR1 SEHNR, CDR2 FQNEAQ (reference sequence). Trimming shortened V by 5 bases and J by 2 bases, and 9 bases separated the two germline ends. The CDR3 totals 13 residues. Assay used: immunoSEQ multiplex PCR; TCRdb lists only in-frame clones, some missing. The sample comprises some 64,000 clones, 90% to 95% of which are singletons, and approximately 19% rests with the top ten. This sequence joins TRBV7-9 and TRBJ2-5, with D maybe TRBD2 (5 bases). This receptor was identified in an adult with an advanced solid tumor such as melanoma, head and neck, liver or kidney cancer. The sequenced sample was CD4+ or CD8+ T cells sorted from blood, obtained in a trial of the OX40 agonist ivuxolimab. The CDR3 DNA follows: TGTGCCAGCAGCCCCCCGGGGCAAGAGACCCAGTACTTC. Translating gives CASSPPGQETQYF.